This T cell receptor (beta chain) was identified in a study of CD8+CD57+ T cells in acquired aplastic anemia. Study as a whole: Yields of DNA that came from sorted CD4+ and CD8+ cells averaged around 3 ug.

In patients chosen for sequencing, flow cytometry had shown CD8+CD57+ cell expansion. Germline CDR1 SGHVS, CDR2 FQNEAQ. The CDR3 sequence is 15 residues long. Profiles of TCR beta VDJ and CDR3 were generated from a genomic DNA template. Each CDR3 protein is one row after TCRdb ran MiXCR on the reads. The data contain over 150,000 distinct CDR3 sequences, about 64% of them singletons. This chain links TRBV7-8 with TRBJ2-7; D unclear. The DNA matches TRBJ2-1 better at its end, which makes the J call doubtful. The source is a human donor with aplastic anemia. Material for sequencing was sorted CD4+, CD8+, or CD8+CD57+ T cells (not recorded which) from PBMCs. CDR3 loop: CASSSLLGSYNEQFF. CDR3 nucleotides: TGTGCCAGCAGCTCCCTGCTCGGTTCCTACAATGAGCAGTTCTTC.